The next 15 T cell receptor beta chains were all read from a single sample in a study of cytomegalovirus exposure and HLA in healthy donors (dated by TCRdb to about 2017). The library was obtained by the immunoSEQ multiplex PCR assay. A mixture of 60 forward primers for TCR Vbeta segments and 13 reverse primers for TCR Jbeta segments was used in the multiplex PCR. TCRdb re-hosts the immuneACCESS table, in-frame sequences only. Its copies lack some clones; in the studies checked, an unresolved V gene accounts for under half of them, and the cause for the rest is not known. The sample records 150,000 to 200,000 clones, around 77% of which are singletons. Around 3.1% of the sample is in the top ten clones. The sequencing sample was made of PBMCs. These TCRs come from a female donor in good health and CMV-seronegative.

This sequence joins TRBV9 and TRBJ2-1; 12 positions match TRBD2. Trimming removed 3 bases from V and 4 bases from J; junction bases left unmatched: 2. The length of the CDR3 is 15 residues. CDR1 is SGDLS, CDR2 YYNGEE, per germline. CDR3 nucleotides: TGTGCCAGCAGCGCTCTAGCGGGGGGGTACAATGAGCAGTTCTTC. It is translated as CASSALAGGYNEQFF.

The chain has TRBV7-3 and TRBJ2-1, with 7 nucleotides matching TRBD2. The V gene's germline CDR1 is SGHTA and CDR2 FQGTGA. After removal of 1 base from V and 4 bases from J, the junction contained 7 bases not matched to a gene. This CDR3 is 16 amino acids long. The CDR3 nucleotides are TGTGCCAGCAGCTTAATTATCCCGGGGGGATACAATGAGCAGTTCTTC. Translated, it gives CASSLIIPGGYNEQFF.

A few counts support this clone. In DNA, the CDR3 is TGTGCCAGCAGCCAGAGGACTAGCGGGGGGGCAGGATCCTACGAGCAGTACTTC. The encoded protein is CASSQRTSGGAGSYEQYF. J is TRBJ2-7 and V is TRBV11-1; 15 bases match TRBD2. Trimming cost V 5 bases and J 1 base; bases outside gene matches: 9. Per germline, CDR1 SGHAT and CDR2 FQDESV (reference sequence). The CDR3 sequence is 18 residues long.

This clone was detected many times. CDR3 nucleotide sequence: TGTGCCAGTAGTATAGGCGGGGGGCGCCACGAGCAGTACTTC. Its protein is CASSIGGGRHEQYF. This chain connects TRBV19 to TRBJ2-7; 8 bases are a match to TRBD2. Germline CDR1 and CDR2: LNHDA and SQIVND (reference sequence). The CDR3 runs 14 residues. V was pared by 1 base and J by 5 bases, with 4 bases of the junction left unmatched. The entire variable domain, with the rest obtained from reference TRBV19 and TRBJ2-7, is as follows: DGGITQSPKYLFRKEGQNVTLSCEQNLNHDAMYWYRQDPGQGLRLIYYSQIVNDFQKGDIAEGYSVSREKKESFPLTVTSAQKNPTAFYLCASSIGGGRHEQYFGPGTRLTVT.

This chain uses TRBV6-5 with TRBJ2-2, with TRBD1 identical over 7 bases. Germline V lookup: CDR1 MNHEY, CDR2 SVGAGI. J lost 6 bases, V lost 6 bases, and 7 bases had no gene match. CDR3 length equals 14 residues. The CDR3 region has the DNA TGTGCCAGCAGGACTGACAGGGCGGCCGGGGAGCTGTTTTTT. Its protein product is CASRTDRAAGELFF.

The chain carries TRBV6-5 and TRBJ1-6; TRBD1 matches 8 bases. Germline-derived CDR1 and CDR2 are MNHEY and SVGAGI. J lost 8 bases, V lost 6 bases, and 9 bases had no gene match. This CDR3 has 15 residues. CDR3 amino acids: CASRATGGGYSPLHF. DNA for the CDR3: TGTGCCAGCAGAGCAACAGGGGGTGGGTATTCACCCCTCCACTTT.

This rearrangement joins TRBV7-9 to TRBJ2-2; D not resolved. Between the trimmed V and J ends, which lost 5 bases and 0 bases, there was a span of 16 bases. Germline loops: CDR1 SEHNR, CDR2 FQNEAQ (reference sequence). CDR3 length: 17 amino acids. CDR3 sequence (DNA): TGTGCCAGCAGCCCCAAAGGAGCTACCGCGAACACCGGGGAGCTGTTTTTT. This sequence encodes CASSPKGATANTGELFF.

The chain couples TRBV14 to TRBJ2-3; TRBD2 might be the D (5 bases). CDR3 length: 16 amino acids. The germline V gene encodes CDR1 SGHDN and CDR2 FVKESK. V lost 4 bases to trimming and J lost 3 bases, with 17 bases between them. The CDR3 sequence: CASSLTGPRGTDTQYF. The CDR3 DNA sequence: TGTGCCAGCAGCCTTACCGGGCCTAGAGGGACAGATACGCAGTATTTT.

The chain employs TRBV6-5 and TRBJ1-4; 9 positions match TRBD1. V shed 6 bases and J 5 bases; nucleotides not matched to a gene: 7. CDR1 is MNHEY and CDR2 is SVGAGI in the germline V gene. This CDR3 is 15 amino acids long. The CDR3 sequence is CASRTGQGTNEKLFF. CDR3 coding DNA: TGTGCCAGCAGAACAGGACAGGGGACAAATGAAAAACTGTTTTTT.

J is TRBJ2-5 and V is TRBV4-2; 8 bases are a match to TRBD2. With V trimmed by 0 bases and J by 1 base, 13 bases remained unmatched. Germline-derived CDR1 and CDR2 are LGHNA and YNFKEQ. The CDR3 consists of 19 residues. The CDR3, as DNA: TGTGCCAGCAGCCAAGATCGGGCGCAGGCGGGAGGCTTCCAAGAGACCCAGTACTTC. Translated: CASSQDRAQAGGFQETQYF.

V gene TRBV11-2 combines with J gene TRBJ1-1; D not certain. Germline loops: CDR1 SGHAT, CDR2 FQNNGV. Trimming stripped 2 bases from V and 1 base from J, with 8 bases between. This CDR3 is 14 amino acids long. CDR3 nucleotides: TGTGCCAGCAGCTTATTGAGGTCGAACACTGAAGCTTTCTTT. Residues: CASSLLRSNTEAFF.

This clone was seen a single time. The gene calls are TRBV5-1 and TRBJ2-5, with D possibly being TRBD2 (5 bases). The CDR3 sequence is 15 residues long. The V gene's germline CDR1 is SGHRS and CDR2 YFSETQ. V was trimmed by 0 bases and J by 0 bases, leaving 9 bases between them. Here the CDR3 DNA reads TGCGCCAGCAGCTTGGGCCCGGGGTACCAAGAGACCCAGTACTTC. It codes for CASSLGPGYQETQYF.

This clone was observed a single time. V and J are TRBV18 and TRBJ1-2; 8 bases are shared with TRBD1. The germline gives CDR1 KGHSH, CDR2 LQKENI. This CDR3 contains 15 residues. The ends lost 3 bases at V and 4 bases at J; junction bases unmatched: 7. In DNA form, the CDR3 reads TGTGCCAGCTCACCGTCGCAGGGGGCGAGCTATGGCTACACCTTC. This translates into CASSPSQGASYGYTF.

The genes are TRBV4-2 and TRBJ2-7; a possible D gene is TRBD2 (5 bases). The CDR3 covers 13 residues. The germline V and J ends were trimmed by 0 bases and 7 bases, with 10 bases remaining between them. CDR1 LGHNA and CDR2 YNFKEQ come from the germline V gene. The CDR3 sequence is CASSQEREREQYF. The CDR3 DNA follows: TGTGCCAGCAGCCAAGAAAGGGAGCGAGAGCAGTACTTC.

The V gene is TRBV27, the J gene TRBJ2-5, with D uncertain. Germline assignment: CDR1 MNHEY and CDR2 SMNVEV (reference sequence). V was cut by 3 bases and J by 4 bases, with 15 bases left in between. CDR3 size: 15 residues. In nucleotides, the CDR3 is TGTGCCAGCAGTTTGTATGCGAGTGAGGCAGAGACCCAGTACTTC. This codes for CASSLYASEAETQYF.